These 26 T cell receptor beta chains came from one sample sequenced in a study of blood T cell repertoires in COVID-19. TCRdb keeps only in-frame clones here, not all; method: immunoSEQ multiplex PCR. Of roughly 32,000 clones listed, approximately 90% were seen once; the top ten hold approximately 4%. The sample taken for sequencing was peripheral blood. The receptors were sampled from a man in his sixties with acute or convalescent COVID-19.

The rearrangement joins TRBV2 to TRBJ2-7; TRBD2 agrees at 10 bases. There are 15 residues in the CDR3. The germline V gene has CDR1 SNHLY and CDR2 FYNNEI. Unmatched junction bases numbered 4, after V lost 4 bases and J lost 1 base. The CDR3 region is CASSGNSGRSYEQYF. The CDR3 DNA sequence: TGTGCCAGCAGTGGGAATAGCGGGAGGTCCTACGAGCAGTACTTC.

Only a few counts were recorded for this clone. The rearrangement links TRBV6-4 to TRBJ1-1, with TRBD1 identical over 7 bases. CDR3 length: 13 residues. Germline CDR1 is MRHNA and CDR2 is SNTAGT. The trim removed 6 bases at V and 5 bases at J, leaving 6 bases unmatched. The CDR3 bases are TGTGCCAGCAGCCAGGGGGTTGGGACTGAAGCTTTCTTT. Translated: CASSQGVGTEAFF.

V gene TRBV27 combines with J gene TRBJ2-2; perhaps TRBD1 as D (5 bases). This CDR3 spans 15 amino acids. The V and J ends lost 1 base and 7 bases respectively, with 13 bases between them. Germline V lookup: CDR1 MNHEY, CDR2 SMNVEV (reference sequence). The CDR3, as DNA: TGTGCCAGCAGTTTATGGGGCTCGGCGTACGGGGAGCTGTTTTTT. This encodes CASSLWGSAYGELFF.

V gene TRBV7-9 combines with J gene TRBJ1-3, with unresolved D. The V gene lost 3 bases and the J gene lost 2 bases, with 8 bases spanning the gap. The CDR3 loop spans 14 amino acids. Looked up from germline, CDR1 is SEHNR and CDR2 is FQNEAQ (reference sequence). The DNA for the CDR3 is TGTGCCAGCAGCTTCGTGTTTACTGGAAACACCATATATTTT. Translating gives CASSFVFTGNTIYF.

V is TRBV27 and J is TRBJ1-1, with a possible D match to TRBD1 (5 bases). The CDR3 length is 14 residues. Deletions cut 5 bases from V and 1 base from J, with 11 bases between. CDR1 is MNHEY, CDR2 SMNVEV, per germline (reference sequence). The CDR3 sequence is CASSKTRENTEAFF. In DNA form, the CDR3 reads TGTGCCAGCAGTAAGACCAGGGAGAACACTGAAGCTTTCTTT.

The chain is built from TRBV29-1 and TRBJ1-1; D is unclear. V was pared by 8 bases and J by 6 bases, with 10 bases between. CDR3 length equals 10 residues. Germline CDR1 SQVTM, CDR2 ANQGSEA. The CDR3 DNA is TGCAGCTCCGGGGAGGCTGAAGCTTTCTTT. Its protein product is CSSGEAEAFF.

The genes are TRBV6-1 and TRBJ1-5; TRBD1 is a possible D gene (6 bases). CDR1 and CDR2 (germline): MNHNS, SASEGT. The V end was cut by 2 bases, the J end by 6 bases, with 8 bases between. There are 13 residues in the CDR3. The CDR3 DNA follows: TGTGCCAGCAGTGAATTGGGGGCTCAGCCCCAGCATTTT. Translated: CASSELGAQPQHF.

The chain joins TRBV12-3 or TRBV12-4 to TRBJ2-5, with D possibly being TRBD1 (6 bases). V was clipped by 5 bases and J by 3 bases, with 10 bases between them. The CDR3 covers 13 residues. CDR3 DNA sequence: TGTGCCAGCAGTGGGGGCACTAAAGAGACCCAGTACTTC. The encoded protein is CASSGGTKETQYF.

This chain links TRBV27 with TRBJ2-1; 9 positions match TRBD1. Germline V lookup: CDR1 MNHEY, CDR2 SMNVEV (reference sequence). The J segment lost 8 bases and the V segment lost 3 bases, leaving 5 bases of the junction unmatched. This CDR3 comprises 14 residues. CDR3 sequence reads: CASSLGQGGYEQFF. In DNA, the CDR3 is TGTGCCAGCAGTTTGGGACAGGGCGGTTATGAGCAGTTCTTC.

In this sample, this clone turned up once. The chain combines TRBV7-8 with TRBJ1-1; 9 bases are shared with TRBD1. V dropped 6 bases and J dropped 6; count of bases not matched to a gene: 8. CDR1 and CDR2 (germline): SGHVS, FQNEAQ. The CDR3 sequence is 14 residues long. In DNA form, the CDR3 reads TGTGCCAGCAGGTTTGGGACAGGGAGCGCTGAAGCTTTCTTT. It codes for CASRFGTGSAEAFF. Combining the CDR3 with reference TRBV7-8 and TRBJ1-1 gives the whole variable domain GAGVSQSPRYKVAKRGQDVALRCDPISGHVSLFWYQQALGQGPEFLTYFQNEAQLDKSGLPSDRFFAERPEGSVSTLKIQRTQQEDSAVYLCASRFGTGSAEAFFGQGTRLTVV.

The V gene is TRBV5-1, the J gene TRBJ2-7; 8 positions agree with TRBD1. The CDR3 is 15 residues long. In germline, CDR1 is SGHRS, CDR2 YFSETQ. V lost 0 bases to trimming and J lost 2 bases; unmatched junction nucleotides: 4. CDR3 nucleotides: TGCGCCAGCAGCTTGGGGACAGGGTCCACCTACGAGCAGTACTTC. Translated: CASSLGTGSTYEQYF.

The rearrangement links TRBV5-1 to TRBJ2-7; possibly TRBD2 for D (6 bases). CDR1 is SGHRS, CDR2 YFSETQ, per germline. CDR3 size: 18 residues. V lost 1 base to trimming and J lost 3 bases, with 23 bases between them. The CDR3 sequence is CASSLFEPYRDWDYEQYF. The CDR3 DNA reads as TGCGCCAGCAGCTTGTTCGAACCATACCGGGACTGGGACTACGAGCAGTACTTC.

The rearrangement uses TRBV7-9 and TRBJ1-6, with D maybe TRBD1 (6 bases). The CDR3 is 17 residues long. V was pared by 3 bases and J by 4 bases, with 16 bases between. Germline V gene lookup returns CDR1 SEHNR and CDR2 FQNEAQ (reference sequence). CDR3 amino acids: CASSLVGRDTYNSPLHF. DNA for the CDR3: TGTGCCAGCAGCTTGGTGGGAAGGGACACTTATAATTCACCCCTCCACTTT.

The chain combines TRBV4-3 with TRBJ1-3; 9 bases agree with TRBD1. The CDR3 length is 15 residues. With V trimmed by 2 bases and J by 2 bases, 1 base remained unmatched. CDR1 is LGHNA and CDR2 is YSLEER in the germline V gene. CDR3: CASSQTGGTGNTIYF. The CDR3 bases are TGCGCCAGCAGCCAAACAGGGGGCACTGGAAACACCATATATTTT.

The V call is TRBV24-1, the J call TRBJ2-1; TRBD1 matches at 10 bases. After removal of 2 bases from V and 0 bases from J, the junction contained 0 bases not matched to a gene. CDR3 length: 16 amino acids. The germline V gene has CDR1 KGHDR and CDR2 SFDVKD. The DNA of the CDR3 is TGTGCCACCAGTGATTGGACAGGGGGCTCCTACAATGAGCAGTTCTTC. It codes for CATSDWTGGSYNEQFF.

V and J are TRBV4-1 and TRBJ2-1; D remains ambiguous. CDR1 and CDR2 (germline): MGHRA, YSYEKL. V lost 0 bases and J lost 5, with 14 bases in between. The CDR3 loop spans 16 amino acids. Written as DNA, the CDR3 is TGCGCCAGCAGCCAAGATCTAGGCTACCTGAACAATGAGCAGTTCTTC. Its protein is CASSQDLGYLNNEQFF.

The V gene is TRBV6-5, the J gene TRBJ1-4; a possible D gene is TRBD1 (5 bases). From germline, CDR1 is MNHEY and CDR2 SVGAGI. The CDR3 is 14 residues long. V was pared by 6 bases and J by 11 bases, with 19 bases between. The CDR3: CASRLSLGEGKLFF. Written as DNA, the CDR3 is TGTGCCAGCAGGCTCTCGTTGGGGGAGGGGAAACTGTTTTTT.

CDR3 region: CASSFRGGNQPQHF. The CDR3 DNA is TGTGCCAGCAGTTTCAGGGGAGGCAATCAGCCCCAGCATTTT. The gene calls are TRBV3-1 (or the pseudogene TRBV3-2) and TRBJ1-5, with a weak D call TRBD1 (6 bases). Deletions cut 6 bases from V and 2 bases from J, with 11 bases between. CDR3 size: 14 residues. Germline V CDR1 and CDR2: LGHDT, YNNKEL (reference sequence).

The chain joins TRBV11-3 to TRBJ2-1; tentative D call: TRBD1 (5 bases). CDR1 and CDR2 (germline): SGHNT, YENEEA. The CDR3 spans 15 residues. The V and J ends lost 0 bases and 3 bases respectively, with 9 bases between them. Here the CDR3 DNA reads TGTGCCAGCAGCTTAGAGGCGGACATCTACAATGAGCAGTTCTTC. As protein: CASSLEADIYNEQFF. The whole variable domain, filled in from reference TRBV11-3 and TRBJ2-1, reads EAGVVQSPRYKIIEKKQPVAFWCNPISGHNTLYWYLQNLGQGPELLIRYENEEAVDDSQLPKDRFSAERLKGVDSTLKIQPAELGDSAVYLCASSLEADIYNEQFFGPGTRLTVL.

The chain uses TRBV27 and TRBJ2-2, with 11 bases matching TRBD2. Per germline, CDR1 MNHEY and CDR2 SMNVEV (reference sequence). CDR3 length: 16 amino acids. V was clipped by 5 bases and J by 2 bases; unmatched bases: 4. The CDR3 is CASSVGLAVNTGELFF. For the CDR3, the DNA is TGTGCCAGCAGTGTGGGACTAGCGGTTAACACCGGGGAGCTGTTTTTT.

Here the CDR3 reads CASSTIGPGNTIYF. In nucleotides, the CDR3 is TGTGCCAGTAGTACGATCGGTCCTGGAAACACCATATATTTT. This rearrangement joins TRBV19 to TRBJ1-3; no clear D gene. Germline loops: CDR1 LNHDA, CDR2 SQIVND (reference sequence). The V end lost 4 bases, the J end lost 2 bases, and 9 bases lay between the germline ends. This CDR3 spans 14 amino acids.

The CDR3 loop is CASSEKGLADNEQFF. CDR3 in DNA: TGTGCCAGCAGCGAAAAGGGACTAGCGGACAATGAGCAGTTCTTC. The chain couples TRBV3-1 (or the pseudogene TRBV3-2) to TRBJ2-1, with 11 bases lining up with TRBD2. Germline loops: CDR1 LGHDT, CDR2 YNNKEL (reference sequence). There are 15 residues in the CDR3. V gave up 5 bases and J gave up 5 bases; unmatched junction bases: 5.

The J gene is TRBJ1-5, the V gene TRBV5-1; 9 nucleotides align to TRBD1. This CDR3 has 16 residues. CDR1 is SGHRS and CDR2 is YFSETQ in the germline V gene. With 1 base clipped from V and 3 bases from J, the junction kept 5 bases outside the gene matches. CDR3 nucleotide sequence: TGCGCCAGCAGCTTGACAGGGGGCAGTGACAATCAGCCCCAGCATTTT. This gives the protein CASSLTGGSDNQPQHF. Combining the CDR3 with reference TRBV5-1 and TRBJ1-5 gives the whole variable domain KAGVTQTPRYLIKTRGQQVTLSCSPISGHRSVSWYQQTPGQGLQFLFEYFSETQRNKGNFPGRFSGRQFSNSRSEMNVSTLELGDSALYLCASSLTGGSDNQPQHFGDGTRLSIL.

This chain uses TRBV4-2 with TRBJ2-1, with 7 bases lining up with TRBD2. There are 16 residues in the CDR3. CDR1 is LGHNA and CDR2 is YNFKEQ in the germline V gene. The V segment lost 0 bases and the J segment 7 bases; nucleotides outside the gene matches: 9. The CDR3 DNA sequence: TGTGCCAGCAGCCAAGAACCCGGGAGGAGTTGGAATGAGCAGTTCTTC. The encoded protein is CASSQEPGRSWNEQFF.

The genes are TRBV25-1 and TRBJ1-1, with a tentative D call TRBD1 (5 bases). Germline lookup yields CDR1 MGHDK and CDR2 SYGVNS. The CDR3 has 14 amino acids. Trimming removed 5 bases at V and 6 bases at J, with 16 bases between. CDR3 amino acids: CASSKRPDSPEAFF. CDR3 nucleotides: TGTGCCAGCAGTAAAAGGCCCGACAGTCCTGAAGCTTTCTTT.

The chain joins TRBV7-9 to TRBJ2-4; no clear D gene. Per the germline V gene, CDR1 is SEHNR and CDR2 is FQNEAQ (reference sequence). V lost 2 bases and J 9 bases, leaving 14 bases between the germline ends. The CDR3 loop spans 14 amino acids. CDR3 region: CASSLSSGKRIQYF. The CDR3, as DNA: TGTGCCAGCAGCTTATCATCAGGAAAACGCATTCAGTACTTC.